Listed here are 2 T cell receptor beta chains from one sample, sequenced in a study of T cell responses to AZD1222 COVID-19 vaccine. Data came from immunoSEQ multiplex PCR; TCRdb stores just in-frame clones and leaves some out. The table shows about 110,000 clones, with roughly 90% occurring only once. The sequencing here drew on peripheral blood, taken on day 0 of AZD1222 vaccination. Receptors originate from an adult in good health.

This clone was seen more than once but under ten times. The chain employs TRBV19 and TRBJ2-2; D possibly corresponds to TRBD2 (6 bases). This CDR3 spans 12 amino acids. Looked up from germline, CDR1 is LNHDA and CDR2 is SQIVND (reference sequence). V was cut by 6 bases and J by 9 bases, with 11 bases left in between. The DNA of the CDR3 is TGTGCCAGTAGGGAGGGGATCCGGGAGCTGTTTTTT. This sequence encodes CASREGIRELFF.

The gene calls are TRBV27 and TRBJ1-6, with unresolved D. Trimming stripped 8 bases from V and 6 bases from J, with 17 bases between. The length of the CDR3 is 15 residues. The germline V gene encodes CDR1 MNHEY and CDR2 SMNVEV (reference sequence). The CDR3 nucleotides read TGTGCCAGCGGACCCACCTACGACGGTAATTCACCCCTCCACTTT. Protein: CASGPTYDGNSPLHF.